This T cell receptor (beta chain) was captured by sequencing in a study of blood T cell repertoires in COVID-19. In its sample, this clone was seen once. Libraries were prepared by immunoSEQ multiplex PCR; TCRdb keeps only in-frame clonotypes and omits some of them. Among around 250,000 clones listed, roughly nine tenths were seen once. What was sequenced was peripheral blood. The sequence was obtained from a man aged 55-75 years with acute or convalescent COVID-19.

Here the CDR3 DNA reads TGTGCCAGCAGTTACTCGTCGGGTTATAGCAATCAGCCCCAGCATTTT. Amino acids: CASSYSSGYSNQPQHF. The chain couples TRBV6-2 or TRBV6-3 to TRBJ1-5; D is undetermined. This CDR3 comprises 16 residues. The germline V gene encodes CDR1 MNHEY and CDR2 SVGEGT. Between the trimmed V and J ends, which lost 0 bases and 0 bases, there was a span of 9 bases.